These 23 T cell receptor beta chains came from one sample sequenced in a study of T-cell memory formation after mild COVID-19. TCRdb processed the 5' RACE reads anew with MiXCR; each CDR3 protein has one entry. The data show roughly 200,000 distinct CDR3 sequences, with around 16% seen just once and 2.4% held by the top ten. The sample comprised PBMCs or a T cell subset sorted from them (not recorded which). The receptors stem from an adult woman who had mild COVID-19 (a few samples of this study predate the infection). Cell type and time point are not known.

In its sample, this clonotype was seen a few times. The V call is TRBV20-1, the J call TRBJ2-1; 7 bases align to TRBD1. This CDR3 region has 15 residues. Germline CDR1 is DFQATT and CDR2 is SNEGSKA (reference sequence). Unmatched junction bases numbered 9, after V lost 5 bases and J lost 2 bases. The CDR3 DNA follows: TGCAGTGCTCCCTCAGGGGGACCTACCTACAATGAGCAGTTCTTC. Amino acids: CSAPSGGPTYNEQFF.

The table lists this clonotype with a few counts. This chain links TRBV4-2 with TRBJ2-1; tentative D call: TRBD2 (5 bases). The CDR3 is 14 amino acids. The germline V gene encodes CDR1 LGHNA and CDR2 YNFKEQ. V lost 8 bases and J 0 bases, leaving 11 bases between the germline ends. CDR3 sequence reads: CASRQTSSYNEQFF. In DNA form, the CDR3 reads TGTGCCAGCCGACAAACTAGCTCCTACAATGAGCAGTTCTTC.

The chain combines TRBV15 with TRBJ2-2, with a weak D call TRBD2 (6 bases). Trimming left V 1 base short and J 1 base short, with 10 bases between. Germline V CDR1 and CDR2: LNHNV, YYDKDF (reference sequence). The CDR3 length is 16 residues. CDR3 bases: TGTGCCACCAGCAGAGGGGAGGCGGTGAACACCGGGGAGCTGTTTTTT. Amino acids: CATSRGEAVNTGELFF.

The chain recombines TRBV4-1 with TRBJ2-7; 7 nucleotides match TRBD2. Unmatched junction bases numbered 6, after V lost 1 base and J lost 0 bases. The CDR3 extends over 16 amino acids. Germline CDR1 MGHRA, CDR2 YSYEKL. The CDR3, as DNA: TGCGCCAGCAGCCAAGTCCGGGGGGTTAGCTCCTACGAGCAGTACTTC. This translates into CASSQVRGVSSYEQYF.

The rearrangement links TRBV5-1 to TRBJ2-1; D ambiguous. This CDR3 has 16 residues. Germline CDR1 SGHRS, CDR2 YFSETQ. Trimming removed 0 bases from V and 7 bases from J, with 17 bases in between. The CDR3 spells CASSLGGSRARNEQFF. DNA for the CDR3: TGCGCCAGCAGCTTGGGCGGCTCACGCGCTCGGAATGAGCAGTTCTTC.

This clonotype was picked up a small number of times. Here the CDR3 DNA reads TGCAGTGCTAGTAGCAACTATGGCTACACCTTC. Translated, it gives CSASSNYGYTF. This rearrangement joins TRBV20-1 to TRBJ1-2; no reliable D call. The germline V and J ends were trimmed by 3 bases and 2 bases, with 4 bases remaining between them. Germline assignment: CDR1 DFQATT and CDR2 SNEGSKA (reference sequence). The CDR3 is made up of 11 amino acids.

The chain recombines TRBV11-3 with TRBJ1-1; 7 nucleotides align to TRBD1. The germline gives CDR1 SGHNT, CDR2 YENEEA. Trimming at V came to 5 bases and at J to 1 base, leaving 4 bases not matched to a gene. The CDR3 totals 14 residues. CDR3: CASSRTGWNTEAFF. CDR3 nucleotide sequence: TGTGCCAGCAGCCGGACAGGATGGAACACTGAAGCTTTCTTT.

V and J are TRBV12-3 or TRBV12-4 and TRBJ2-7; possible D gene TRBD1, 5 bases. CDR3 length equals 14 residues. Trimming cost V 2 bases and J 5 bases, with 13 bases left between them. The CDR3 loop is CASSLKGRENEQYF. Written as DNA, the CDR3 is TGTGCCAGCAGTTTAAAAGGCAGGGAAAACGAGCAGTACTTC.

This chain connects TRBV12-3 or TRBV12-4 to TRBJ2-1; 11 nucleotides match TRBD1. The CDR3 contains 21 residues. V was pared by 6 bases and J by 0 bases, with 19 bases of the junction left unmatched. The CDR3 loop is CASRYRRGQGVNPPSYNEQFF. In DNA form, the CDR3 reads TGTGCCAGCAGGTATCGGCGGGGACAGGGGGTTAACCCACCCTCCTACAATGAGCAGTTCTTC.

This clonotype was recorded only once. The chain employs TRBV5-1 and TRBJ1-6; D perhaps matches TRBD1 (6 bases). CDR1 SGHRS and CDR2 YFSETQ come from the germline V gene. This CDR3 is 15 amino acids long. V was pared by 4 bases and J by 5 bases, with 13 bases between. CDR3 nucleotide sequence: TGCGCCAGCAGCCCAGGGACAAGTGATAATTCACCCCTCCACTTT. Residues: CASSPGTSDNSPLHF.

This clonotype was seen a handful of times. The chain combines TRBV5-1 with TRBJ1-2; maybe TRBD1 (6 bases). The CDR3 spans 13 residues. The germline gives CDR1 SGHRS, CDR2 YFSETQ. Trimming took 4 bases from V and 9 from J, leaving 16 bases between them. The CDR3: CASSREGGGRYTF. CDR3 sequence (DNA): TGCGCCAGCAGCCGCGAGGGGGGGGGTCGCTACACCTTC.

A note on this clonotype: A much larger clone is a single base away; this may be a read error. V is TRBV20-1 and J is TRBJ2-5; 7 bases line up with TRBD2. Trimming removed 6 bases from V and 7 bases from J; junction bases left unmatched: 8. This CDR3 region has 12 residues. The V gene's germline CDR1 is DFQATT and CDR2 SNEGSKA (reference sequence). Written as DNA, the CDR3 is TGCAGTGCACCCGGGCCTAGCGGGACCCAGTACTTC. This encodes CSAPGPSGTQYF.

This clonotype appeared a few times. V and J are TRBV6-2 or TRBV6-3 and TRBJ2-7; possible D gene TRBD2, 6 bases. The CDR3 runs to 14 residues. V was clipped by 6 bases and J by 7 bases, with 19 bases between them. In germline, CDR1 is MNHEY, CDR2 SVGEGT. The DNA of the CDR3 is TGTGCCAGCAGCCTACCTCCGAGGAGGGAGGAGCAGTACTTC. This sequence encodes CASSLPPRREEQYF.

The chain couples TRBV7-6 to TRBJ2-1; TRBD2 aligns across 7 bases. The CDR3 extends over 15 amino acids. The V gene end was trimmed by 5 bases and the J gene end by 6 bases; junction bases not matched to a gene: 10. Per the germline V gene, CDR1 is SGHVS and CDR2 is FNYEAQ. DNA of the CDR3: TGTGCCAGCAGCAAACTAGCGACTCGGGGCAATGAGCAGTTCTTC. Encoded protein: CASSKLATRGNEQFF.

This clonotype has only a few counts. CDR3 amino acids: CASSLDPGPQETQYF. The CDR3 DNA reads TGCGCCAGCAGCTTGGATCCGGGACCTCAAGAGACCCAGTACTTC. This chain joins TRBV5-1 and TRBJ2-5; D possibly matches TRBD1 or TRBD2 (5 bases each). V was clipped by 0 bases and J by 2 bases, with 11 bases between them. Germline CDR1 SGHRS, CDR2 YFSETQ. The CDR3 sequence is 15 residues long.

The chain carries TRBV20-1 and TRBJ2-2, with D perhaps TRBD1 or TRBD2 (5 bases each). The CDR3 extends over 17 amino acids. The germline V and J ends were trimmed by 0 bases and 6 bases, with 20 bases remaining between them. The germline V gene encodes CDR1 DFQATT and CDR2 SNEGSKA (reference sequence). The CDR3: CSARDFLGSGAPGELFF. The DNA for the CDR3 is TGCAGTGCTAGAGATTTTTTGGGGAGTGGGGCCCCCGGGGAGCTGTTTTTT.

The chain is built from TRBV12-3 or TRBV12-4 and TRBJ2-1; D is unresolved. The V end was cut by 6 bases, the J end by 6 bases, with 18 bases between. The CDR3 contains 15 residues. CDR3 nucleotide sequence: TGTGCCAGCAGAGTTCTTTCACGGCAGACCAATGAGCAGTTCTTC. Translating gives CASRVLSRQTNEQFF.

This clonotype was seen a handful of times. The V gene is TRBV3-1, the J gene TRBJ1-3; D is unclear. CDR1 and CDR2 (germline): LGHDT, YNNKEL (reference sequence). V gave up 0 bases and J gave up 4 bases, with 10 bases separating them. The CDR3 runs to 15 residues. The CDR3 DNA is TGTGCCAGCAGCCAAGATTTGGCCAGCGGAAACACCATATATTTT. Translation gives CASSQDLASGNTIYF.

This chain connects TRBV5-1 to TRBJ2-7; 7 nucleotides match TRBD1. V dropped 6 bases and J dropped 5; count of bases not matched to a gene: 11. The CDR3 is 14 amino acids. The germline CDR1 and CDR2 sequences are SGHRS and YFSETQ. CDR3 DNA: TGCGCCAGCACCCGACAGGGCGGGTCGAACGAGCAGTACTTC. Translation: CASTRQGGSNEQYF.

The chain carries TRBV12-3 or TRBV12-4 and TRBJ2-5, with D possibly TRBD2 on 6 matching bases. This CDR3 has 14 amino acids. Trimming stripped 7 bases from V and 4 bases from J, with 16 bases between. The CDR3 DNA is TGTGCCAGCACTATGGCGGGGACTGCAGAGACCCAGTACTTC. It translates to CASTMAGTAETQYF.

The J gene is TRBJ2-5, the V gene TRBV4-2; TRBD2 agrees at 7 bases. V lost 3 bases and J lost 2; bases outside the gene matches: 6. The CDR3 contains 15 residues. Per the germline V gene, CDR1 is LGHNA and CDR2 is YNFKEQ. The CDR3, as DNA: TGTGCCAGCAGCCAGGGCGGGAGAAAGCAAGAGACCCAGTACTTC. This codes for CASSQGGRKQETQYF.

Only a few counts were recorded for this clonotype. CDR3 region: CASSQEGRVYTEAFF. As DNA, the CDR3 is TGTGCCAGCAGCCAAGAAGGCAGAGTTTACACTGAAGCTTTCTTT. V usage is TRBV4-2 and J usage is TRBJ1-1; D is uncertain. The CDR3 is 15 residues long. Trimming stripped 0 bases from V and 3 bases from J, with 11 bases between. CDR1 is LGHNA, CDR2 YNFKEQ, per germline.

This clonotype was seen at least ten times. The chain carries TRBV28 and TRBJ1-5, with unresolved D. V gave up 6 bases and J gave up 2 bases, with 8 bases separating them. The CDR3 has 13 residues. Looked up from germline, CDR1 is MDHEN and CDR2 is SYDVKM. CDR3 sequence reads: CASSPSGNQPQHF. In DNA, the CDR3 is TGTGCCAGCAGCCCCTCCGGCAATCAGCCCCAGCATTTT.